The 29 T cell receptor beta chains below all came from one sample that was sequenced in a study of T cell repertoires in ileal Crohn's disease. Method: immunoSEQ multiplex PCR; TCRdb's copy keeps in-frame clones and lacks some. The sample comprises about 15,000 clones, approximately 82% of which are singletons, and around a tenth rests with the top ten. The sample taken for sequencing was ileal tissue. These receptors came from an adult with Crohn's disease.

This clone was observed a single time. The rearrangement uses TRBV9 and TRBJ1-2; D gene ambiguous. Between the trimmed V and J ends, which lost 0 bases and 10 bases, there was a span of 16 bases. Germline V gene lookup returns CDR1 SGDLS and CDR2 YYNGEE. CDR3 size: 14 residues. The DNA for the CDR3 is TGTGCCAGCAGCGTAGGGACGCAGACTATGGTCTACACCTTC. It encodes CASSVGTQTMVYTF.

This chain links TRBV5-4 with TRBJ2-7; D might be TRBD1 (6 bases). Trimming took 4 bases from V and 5 from J, leaving 10 bases between them. Germline CDR1 is SGHNT and CDR2 is YYREEE (reference sequence). This CDR3 comprises 12 residues. CDR3 in DNA: TGTGCCAGCAGCCACACAGGGAACGAGCAGTACTTC. As protein: CASSHTGNEQYF.

This chain joins TRBV5-1 and TRBJ2-7, with TRBD2 matching 7 bases. V gave up 1 base and J gave up 2 bases; unmatched junction bases: 3. Germline loops: CDR1 SGHRS, CDR2 YFSETQ. This CDR3 is 14 amino acids long. This CDR3 is CASSLTSATYEQYF. CDR3 nucleotides: TGCGCCAGCAGCTTGACTAGCGCAACCTACGAGCAGTACTTC.

V is TRBV11-2 and J is TRBJ1-6, with D unresolved. Trimming pared 1 base from V and 9 bases from J, leaving 10 bases between. From germline, CDR1 is SGHAT and CDR2 FQNNGV. The CDR3 consists of 14 residues. CDR3 sequence (DNA): TGTGCCAGCAGCTTAGGGGGAGGGAGTTCACCCCTCCACTTT. It is translated as CASSLGGGSSPLHF.

The chain uses TRBV7-9 and TRBJ2-5; TRBD1 agrees at 9 bases. Gene TRBJ2-7 matches the end of the DNA better, so the J call may be wrong. Germline-derived CDR1 and CDR2 are SEHNR and FQNEAQ (reference sequence). This CDR3 region has 16 residues. This CDR3 is CASSSQGGTGTYEQYF. CDR3 nucleotide sequence: TGTGCCAGCAGCTCGCAGGGGGGGACAGGGACCTACGAGCAGTACTTC.

The V call is TRBV29-1, the J call TRBJ2-3; D might be TRBD2 (5 bases). The CDR3 consists of 11 residues. The V and J ends lost 4 bases and 6 bases respectively, with 8 bases between them. Looked up from germline, CDR1 is SQVTM and CDR2 is ANQGSEA. The CDR3 bases are TGCAGCGTTGGCGAGCGGGATACGCAGTATTTT. Protein product: CSVGERDTQYF.

The CDR3: CASSAHGEAFF. The CDR3 region has the DNA TGTGCCAGCAGTGCCCACGGTGAAGCTTTCTTT. The chain recombines TRBV6-4 with TRBJ1-1; D remains ambiguous. CDR3 length: 11 amino acids. V lost 4 bases and J lost 7, with 7 bases in between. Germline CDR1 and CDR2: MRHNA and SNTAGT.

The chain carries TRBV30 and TRBJ1-2, with D hard to call. The CDR3 is made up of 15 amino acids. Trimming removed 0 bases at V and 4 bases at J, with 15 bases between. The germline CDR1 and CDR2 sequences are GTSNPN and SVGIG (reference sequence). Written as DNA, the CDR3 is TGTGCCTGGAGTGTACGTCGCCAACCCGGCTATGGCTACACCTTC. Its protein is CAWSVRRQPGYGYTF.

The table lists this clone with a few counts. V and J are TRBV6-5 and TRBJ2-5; D unresolved. The CDR3 totals 14 residues. V was shortened by 2 bases and J by 5 bases, with 12 bases between the two germline ends. Germline V CDR1 and CDR2: MNHEY, SVGAGI. The CDR3 is CASSYAAKRETQYF. The CDR3 DNA is TGTGCCAGCAGTTACGCGGCTAAAAGGGAGACCCAGTACTTC.

The gene calls are TRBV27 and TRBJ1-2; no clear D gene. Trimming shortened V by 3 bases and J by 3 bases, and 11 bases separated the two germline ends. Germline V gives CDR1 MNHEY, CDR2 SMNVEV (reference sequence). CDR3 size: 14 residues. CDR3 amino acids: CASSLRPWDYGYTF. The CDR3 DNA is TGTGCCAGCAGTTTGCGGCCTTGGGACTATGGCTACACCTTC.

CDR3 bases: TGTGCCAGCAGCTTAACAGGGACAACCTACGAGCAGTACTTC. Translation gives CASSLTGTTYEQYF. This chain links TRBV7-3 with TRBJ2-5; D may be TRBD1 (6 bases). The J call may be wrong; the DNA end is better matched by TRBJ2-7. Germline V gene sequence: CDR1 SGHTA, CDR2 FQGTGA. This CDR3 is 14 amino acids long.

This clone has only a few counts. V gene TRBV7-9 combines with J gene TRBJ2-7; 9 bases agree with TRBD1. Germline CDR1 and CDR2: SEHNR and FQNEAQ (reference sequence). This CDR3 has 14 residues. The V segment lost 5 bases and the J segment 5 bases; nucleotides outside the gene matches: 7. CDR3 sequence: CASSPNRGQDEQYF. The DNA for the CDR3 is TGTGCCAGCAGCCCAAACAGGGGGCAGGACGAGCAGTACTTC.

The chain combines TRBV5-1 with TRBJ2-7; 7 bases are shared with TRBD1. The CDR3 contains 15 residues. With V trimmed by 2 bases and J by 5 bases, 10 bases remained unmatched. Germline V CDR1 and CDR2: SGHRS, YFSETQ. The CDR3, as DNA: TGCGCCAGCAGCTTACAACAGGGGCCGTCGAACGAGCAGTACTTC. This codes for CASSLQQGPSNEQYF.

This chain links TRBV7-3 with TRBJ2-3; 12 nucleotides agree with TRBD2. Germline loops: CDR1 SGHTA, CDR2 FQGTGA. The CDR3 is 16 residues long. V lost 4 bases, J lost 0 bases, and 2 bases stayed unmatched. The CDR3 here is CASSSTSGGSTDTQYF. CDR3 DNA sequence: TGTGCCAGCAGCTCAACTAGCGGGGGGAGCACAGATACGCAGTATTTT.

This chain links TRBV27 with TRBJ2-5; D ambiguous. CDR3 length equals 13 residues. Trimming removed 6 bases at V and 1 base at J, with 9 bases between. Germline values: CDR1 MNHEY, CDR2 SMNVEV (reference sequence). CDR3 DNA: TGTGCCAGCAGGGGCAACCTCCAAGAGACCCAGTACTTC. Amino acid sequence: CASRGNLQETQYF.

V usage is TRBV5-1 and J usage is TRBJ2-2; TRBD2 matches 12 bases. The trim removed 4 bases at V and 7 bases at J, leaving 5 bases unmatched. This CDR3 is 15 amino acids long. The germline V gene encodes CDR1 SGHRS and CDR2 YFSETQ. The CDR3: CASSPSGGAVGELFF. Written as DNA, the CDR3 is TGCGCCAGCAGCCCTAGCGGGGGGGCAGTCGGGGAGCTGTTTTTT.

The rearrangement uses TRBV18 and TRBJ1-5, with a possible D match to TRBD1 (5 bases). V was cut by 6 bases and J by 3 bases, with 15 bases left in between. The CDR3 is 15 amino acids. Per germline, CDR1 KGHSH and CDR2 LQKENI. The CDR3 nucleotides read TGTGCCAGCTCCGGTGGGCAGGGCGACAATCAGCCCCAGCATTTT. It yields the protein CASSGGQGDNQPQHF.

The gene calls are TRBV7-2 and TRBJ1-4; 8 bases agree with TRBD1. Per the germline V gene, CDR1 is SGHTA and CDR2 is FQGNSA. There are 18 residues in the CDR3. Unmatched junction bases numbered 12, after V lost 1 base and J lost 5 bases. CDR3 DNA: TGTGCCAGCAGCTTAGGGAGAGACAGGGGCCGCCCCAATGAAAAACTGTTTTTT. Residues: CASSLGRDRGRPNEKLFF.

This clone appeared a few times. The V call is TRBV6-5, the J call TRBJ2-2; the D is unclear. This CDR3 is 13 amino acids long. V gave up 2 bases and J gave up 4 bases, with 5 bases separating them. The germline gives CDR1 MNHEY, CDR2 SVGAGI. The CDR3 loop is CASSYPGTGELFF. The CDR3 region has the DNA TGTGCCAGCAGTTACCCGGGCACCGGGGAGCTGTTTTTT.

The chain recombines TRBV7-2 with TRBJ2-3, with 7 bases identical to TRBD1. V trimming: 2 bases; J trimming: 0 bases; junction bases outside the gene matches: 5. The CDR3 contains 16 residues. From germline, CDR1 is SGHTA and CDR2 FQGNSA. The chain's CDR3 is CASSLRGGPSTDTQYF. CDR3 in DNA: TGTGCCAGCAGCTTAAGAGGGGGCCCTAGCACAGATACGCAGTATTTT.

The chain carries TRBV7-9 and TRBJ1-1, with 7 nucleotides matching TRBD1. There are 13 residues in the CDR3. Looked up from germline, CDR1 is SEHNR and CDR2 is FQNEAQ (reference sequence). The junction had 6 bases not matched to a gene; V was cut back by 1 base and J by 10 bases. The CDR3 loop reads CASSLDRGETAFF. The DNA for the CDR3 is TGTGCCAGCAGCTTAGACAGGGGAGAGACAGCTTTCTTT. Drawing the rest from reference TRBV7-9 and TRBJ1-1, the complete variable domain is DTGVSQNPRHKITKRGQNVTFRCDPISEHNRLYWYRQTLGQGPEFLTYFQNEAQLEKSRLLSDRFSAERPKGSFSTLEIQRTEQGDSAMYLCASSLDRGETAFFGQGTRLTVV.

The chain has TRBV2 and TRBJ2-7, with TRBD2 matching 7 bases. Germline CDR1 and CDR2: SNHLY and FYNNEI. This CDR3 contains 13 residues. Losses at the gene ends were 1 base for V and 5 bases for J; bases not matched to a gene: 2. The CDR3 nucleotides read TGTGCCAGCAGTGAAGGCCGGGAGGACGAGCAGTACTTC. It specifies CASSEGREDEQYF.

The gene calls are TRBV6-6 and TRBJ2-7, with TRBD2 identical over 7 bases. This CDR3 has 14 residues. V gave up 4 bases and J gave up 1 base; unmatched junction bases: 4. Germline CDR1 and CDR2: MNHNY and SVGAGI (reference sequence). For the CDR3, the DNA is TGTGCCAGCAGTTGGGGGACTAATTCCTACGAGCAGTACTTC. This encodes CASSWGTNSYEQYF.

A few counts support this clone. The gene calls are TRBV7-2 and TRBJ1-6, with a tentative D call TRBD1 (5 bases). CDR1 is SGHTA and CDR2 is FQGNSA in the germline V gene. The CDR3 runs to 14 residues. Between the trimmed V and J ends, which lost 5 bases and 7 bases, there was a span of 12 bases. CDR3 region: CASSLGPSNSPLHF. Written as DNA, the CDR3 is TGTGCCAGCAGCCTGGGGCCCTCAAATTCACCCCTCCACTTT.

The rearrangement joins TRBV19 to TRBJ1-1, with D possibly TRBD1 on 6 matching bases. The CDR3 is made up of 13 amino acids. Germline V gives CDR1 LNHDA, CDR2 SQIVND (reference sequence). Trimming took off 10 bases at V and 1 base at J, with 13 bases between the two ends. In DNA form, the CDR3 reads TGTGCCACCGGAACGGACAGGAACACTGAAGCTTTCTTT. This translates into CATGTDRNTEAFF. Full variable domain (outside the CDR3, taken from reference TRBV19 and TRBJ1-1): DGGITQSPKYLFRKEGQNVTLSCEQNLNHDAMYWYRQDPGQGLRLIYYSQIVNDFQKGDIAEGYSVSREKKESFPLTVTSAQKNPTAFYLCATGTDRNTEAFFGQGTRLTVV.

The V gene is TRBV13, the J gene TRBJ1-1; D not certain. V dropped 5 bases and J dropped 1 base, with 11 bases sitting between them. The CDR3 contains 14 residues. The germline V gene encodes CDR1 PRHDT and CDR2 FYEKMQ (reference sequence). This chain's CDR3 is CASSRGRGNTEAFF. For the CDR3, the DNA is TGTGCCAGCAGCCGCGGTCGGGGGAACACTGAAGCTTTCTTT.

The rearrangement uses TRBV2 and TRBJ1-3, with 9 bases matching TRBD1. Looked up from germline, CDR1 is SNHLY and CDR2 is FYNNEI. The CDR3 has 15 residues. J gave up 4 bases and V 6 bases, and 7 bases lay outside the gene matches. CDR3 DNA: TGTGCCAGCAGCCTACAGGGGGCGGGGGGAAACACCATATATTTT. This translates into CASSLQGAGGNTIYF.

The chain links TRBV19 to TRBJ1-5; no reliable D call. V lost 5 bases and J 7 bases, leaving 9 bases between the germline ends. The CDR3 length is 12 residues. Germline V gene lookup returns CDR1 LNHDA and CDR2 SQIVND (reference sequence). CDR3 nucleotides: TGTGCCAGTAGTTGGCCGGGGCAGCCCCAGCATTTT. Protein: CASSWPGQPQHF.

This clone was observed once. The sample has other DNA sequences that encode this CDR3 too. The J gene is TRBJ2-1, the V gene TRBV10-3; D not certain. Germline V lookup: CDR1 ENHRY, CDR2 SYGVKD. V lost 3 bases to trimming and J lost 7 bases, with 4 bases between them. The CDR3 runs to 11 residues. CDR3: CAISDRNEQFF. The CDR3, as DNA: TGTGCCATCAGTGACAGGAATGAGCAGTTCTTC.